A single sample is the source of the 27 T cell receptor beta chains below, sequenced in a study of blood T cell repertoires in COVID-19. Repertoires were generated with immunoSEQ multiplex PCR, while TCRdb's copy carries only in-frame clones and drops some. The table has 150,000 to 200,000 clones, approximately 90% seen once; the top ten hold around 5%. The sample taken for sequencing was peripheral blood. The source is a man between 18 and 35 years old with COVID-19, enrolled during active disease.

Concerning this clone: The junction differs from germline at one of its ends, possibly a read error. CDR3: CASSSGTGNNEKLLF. CDR3 DNA: TGTGCCAGCAGCTCGGGGACAGGCAATAATGAAAAACTGCTTTTT. J is TRBJ1-4 and V is TRBV5-4, with 8 bases fitting TRBD1. There are 15 residues in the CDR3. The germline V gene encodes CDR1 SGHNT and CDR2 YYREEE (reference sequence).

The chain links TRBV29-1 to TRBJ2-3, with TRBD2 identical over 12 bases. The V gene end was trimmed by 7 bases and the J gene end by 4 bases; junction bases not matched to a gene: 6. The CDR3 totals 14 residues. Germline V gene sequence: CDR1 SQVTM, CDR2 ANQGSEA. CDR3 in amino acids: CSAQLAGGPDTQYF. Here the CDR3 DNA reads TGCAGCGCCCAACTAGCGGGAGGTCCAGATACGCAGTATTTT.

The rearrangement joins TRBV7-9 to TRBJ2-1; D is unresolved. V was clipped by 3 bases and J by 10 bases, with 13 bases between them. CDR3 size: 13 residues. In germline, CDR1 is SEHNR, CDR2 FQNEAQ (reference sequence). CDR3 loop: CASSFALYPEQFF. The DNA for the CDR3 is TGTGCCAGCAGCTTCGCTCTCTACCCGGAGCAGTTCTTC.

The chain combines TRBV6-4 with TRBJ2-1; 7 bases are a match to TRBD2. Germline trimming cut 0 bases from V and 0 bases from J; bases unmatched to any gene: 2. CDR1 and CDR2 (germline): MRHNA, SNTAGT. This CDR3 region has 16 residues. The DNA for the CDR3 is TGTGCCAGCAGTGACTCCACTAGCGCCTCCTACAATGAGCAGTTCTTC. This sequence encodes CASSDSTSASYNEQFF.

The V gene is TRBV5-1, the J gene TRBJ2-3; 7 bases agree with TRBD1. Germline lookup yields CDR1 SGHRS and CDR2 YFSETQ. The CDR3 covers 13 residues. Germline trimming cut 0 bases from V and 8 bases from J; bases unmatched to any gene: 3. The CDR3 reads CASSLGGQSTQYF. CDR3 sequence (DNA): TGCGCCAGCAGCTTGGGGGGACAGAGTACGCAGTATTTT.

V gene TRBV6-9 combines with J gene TRBJ2-3; the match to TRBD2 covers 11 bases. The CDR3 runs 18 residues. Germline assignment: CDR1 MNHGY and CDR2 SVAAGI. After removal of 0 bases from V and 5 bases from J, the junction contained 10 bases not matched to a gene. This chain's CDR3 is CASSYSTLAGDVLDTQYF. The CDR3, as DNA: TGTGCCAGCAGTTATTCGACACTAGCGGGAGACGTCTTAGATACGCAGTATTTT.

This chain connects TRBV7-2 to TRBJ2-3; 9 bases match TRBD1. V lost 4 bases to trimming and J lost 2 bases; unmatched junction nucleotides: 4. Germline V gene data show CDR1 as SGHTA and CDR2 as FQGNSA. The CDR3 consists of 15 residues. In DNA, the CDR3 is TGTGCCAGCAGCTGGGGGACAGGGTACACAGATACGCAGTATTTT. Translating gives CASSWGTGYTDTQYF.

The V and J genes are TRBV7-9 and TRBJ2-3; D may be TRBD2 (6 bases). The CDR3 runs 15 residues. Trimming left V 4 bases short and J 6 bases short, with 17 bases between. In germline, CDR1 is SEHNR, CDR2 FQNEAQ (reference sequence). The chain's CDR3 is CASSSLAGGRDTQYF. In DNA form, the CDR3 reads TGTGCCAGCAGCTCCCTAGCTGGAGGGAGGGATACGCAGTATTTT.

This rearrangement joins TRBV7-9 to TRBJ2-1, with 8 nucleotides matching TRBD2. This CDR3 is 16 amino acids long. V was pared by 5 bases and J by 9 bases, with 15 bases of the junction left unmatched. Germline V gives CDR1 SEHNR, CDR2 FQNEAQ (reference sequence). Written as DNA, the CDR3 is TGTGCCAGCAGCCGTGCCCGTAGTACTCGGGAGGGTGAGCAGTTCTTC. Translating gives CASSRARSTREGEQFF.

The chain recombines TRBV5-1 with TRBJ2-7, with D unresolved. The V end lost 2 bases, the J end lost 5 bases, and 11 bases lay between the germline ends. The CDR3 length is 13 residues. The germline gives CDR1 SGHRS, CDR2 YFSETQ. For the CDR3, the DNA is TGCGCCAGCAGCTTTGGGCGTTCAGACGAGCAGTACTTC. Translation: CASSFGRSDEQYF. The variable domain in full, completed from reference TRBV5-1 and TRBJ2-7, reads KAGVTQTPRYLIKTRGQQVTLSCSPISGHRSVSWYQQTPGQGLQFLFEYFSETQRNKGNFPGRFSGRQFSNSRSEMNVSTLELGDSALYLCASSFGRSDEQYFGPGTRLTVT.

V usage is TRBV27 and J usage is TRBJ2-1, with TRBD1 as a possible D gene (7 bases). The CDR3 covers 18 residues. CDR1 is MNHEY, CDR2 SMNVEV, per germline (reference sequence). V was shortened by 0 bases and J by 4 bases, with 19 bases between the two germline ends. CDR3 in amino acids: CASSLSPGGTELYNEQFF. In DNA form, the CDR3 reads TGTGCCAGCAGTTTATCCCCTGGCGGGACAGAACTTTACAATGAGCAGTTCTTC.

The chain is built from TRBV11-2 and TRBJ2-7; tentative D call: TRBD1 (5 bases). The CDR3 extends over 14 amino acids. CDR1 is SGHAT, CDR2 FQNNGV, per germline. Trimming took off 4 bases at V and 2 bases at J, with 12 bases between the two ends. CDR3 in DNA: TGTGCCAGCAGCTGGGGATCGACAGCCTACGAGCAGTACTTC. Translation: CASSWGSTAYEQYF.

The genes are TRBV11-1 and TRBJ2-7; 7 bases agree with TRBD2. The CDR3 is made up of 15 amino acids. Germline CDR1 reads SGHAT; CDR2 reads FQDESV (reference sequence). V shed 1 base, J shed 0 bases, and the junction held 3 bases outside the gene matches. The CDR3 sequence: CASSLVSGNSYEQYF. The CDR3, as DNA: TGTGCCAGCAGCTTAGTAAGCGGGAACTCCTACGAGCAGTACTTC.

The gene calls are TRBV11-2 and TRBJ2-7; tentative D call: TRBD1 (6 bases). V lost 1 base and J 2 bases, leaving 12 bases between the germline ends. The CDR3 consists of 15 residues. The germline V gene has CDR1 SGHAT and CDR2 FQNNGV. The CDR3 DNA reads TGTGCCAGCAGCTTAGGGGCCGGACAGACCTACGAGCAGTACTTC. It encodes CASSLGAGQTYEQYF.

Concerning this clone: This specimen includes other DNA sequences encoding the same CDR3. The chain joins TRBV10-3 to TRBJ2-1; the D gene is possibly TRBD1 (5 bases). This CDR3 region has 16 residues. Between the trimmed V and J ends, which lost 3 bases and 0 bases, there was a span of 12 bases. Germline CDR1 ENHRY, CDR2 SYGVKD. The CDR3 region is CAISDDRGLSYNEQFF. DNA for the CDR3: TGTGCCATCAGTGACGATAGGGGCCTCTCCTACAATGAGCAGTTCTTC.

V usage is TRBV18 and J usage is TRBJ1-6; no clear D gene. The V and J ends lost 5 bases and 0 bases respectively, with 17 bases between them. There are 18 residues in the CDR3. CDR1 is KGHSH, CDR2 LQKENI, per germline. CDR3 amino acids: CASSATGISSSYNSPLHF. CDR3 nucleotides: TGTGCCAGCTCAGCTACCGGGATTTCGAGCTCCTATAATTCACCCCTCCACTTT.

V gene TRBV4-3 combines with J gene TRBJ2-2; 8 nucleotides align to TRBD1. The V segment lost 3 bases and the J segment 0 bases; nucleotides outside the gene matches: 3. The CDR3 runs to 16 residues. CDR1 is LGHNA, CDR2 YSLEER, per germline. In DNA, the CDR3 is TGCGCCAGCAGCCAGGCGACAGGGGCGAACACCGGGGAGCTGTTTTTT. Protein: CASSQATGANTGELFF.

The J gene is TRBJ1-2, the V gene TRBV10-3, with 9 bases lining up with TRBD1. V lost 4 bases and J lost 5; bases outside the gene matches: 5. This CDR3 has 14 residues. CDR1 and CDR2 from the germline V gene are ENHRY and SYGVKD. The CDR3 loop reads CAISGTGEEYGYTF. DNA of the CDR3: TGTGCCATCAGTGGGACAGGGGAGGAATATGGCTACACCTTC.

The chain combines TRBV19 with TRBJ2-7; 9 nucleotides agree with TRBD2. CDR3 length equals 14 residues. The V gene's germline CDR1 is LNHDA and CDR2 SQIVND (reference sequence). V lost 6 bases to trimming and J lost 3 bases; unmatched junction nucleotides: 6. CDR3 in DNA: TGTGCCAGTAGATCACTAGCGGGCGGCTACGAGCAGTACTTC. The encoded protein is CASRSLAGGYEQYF.

V is TRBV5-1 and J is TRBJ1-1; 8 bases agree with TRBD1. The germline CDR1 and CDR2 sequences are SGHRS and YFSETQ. V lost 1 base to trimming and J lost 3 bases; unmatched junction nucleotides: 17. This CDR3 comprises 19 residues. CDR3 in DNA: TGCGCCAGCAGCTTGAATAGTTATGGGGACAGGAAAACCGACACTGAAGCTTTCTTT. Amino acids: CASSLNSYGDRKTDTEAFF.

The chain employs TRBV4-3 and TRBJ1-2, with D tentatively TRBD1 (5 bases). Trimming pared 0 bases from V and 4 bases from J, leaving 9 bases between. There are 14 residues in the CDR3. The germline V gene encodes CDR1 LGHNA and CDR2 YSLEER. The CDR3 region has the DNA TGCGCCAGCAGCCAAGATAAGGGGTCCTATGGCTACACCTTC. Amino acid sequence: CASSQDKGSYGYTF.

The chain has TRBV27 and TRBJ2-7; 9 bases map to TRBD1. The V gene's germline CDR1 is MNHEY and CDR2 SMNVEV (reference sequence). V lost 5 bases and J lost 7; bases outside the gene matches: 9. CDR3 length equals 14 residues. For the CDR3, the DNA is TGTGCCAGCAGTCCCGGGACAGGGTTTGGGGAGCAGTACTTC. Protein product: CASSPGTGFGEQYF.

The chain is built from TRBV24-1 and TRBJ1-5; D is uncertain. The CDR3 covers 13 residues. V was clipped by 5 bases and J by 4 bases, with 8 bases between them. Germline loops: CDR1 KGHDR, CDR2 SFDVKD. CDR3 amino acids: CATSASTNQPQHF. The CDR3 DNA follows: TGTGCCACCAGTGCCTCAACTAATCAGCCCCAGCATTTT.

The rearrangement uses TRBV5-1 and TRBJ2-7, with 12 positions matching TRBD2. The CDR3 totals 18 residues. The ends lost 4 bases at V and 2 bases at J; junction bases unmatched: 13. CDR1 and CDR2 (germline): SGHRS, YFSETQ. In nucleotides, the CDR3 is TGCGCCAGCAGCCAGAAACCAGGGACTAGCGGGCGACCCTACGAGCAGTACTTC. Translation: CASSQKPGTSGRPYEQYF.

This chain joins TRBV4-3 and TRBJ1-2; 12 bases are shared with TRBD1. Germline CDR1 is LGHNA and CDR2 is YSLEER. There are 15 residues in the CDR3. Trimming cost V 4 bases and J 3 bases; bases outside gene matches: 3. The CDR3 sequence: CASSRDRGPDYGYTF. The CDR3 nucleotides are TGCGCCAGCAGCCGGGACAGGGGGCCGGACTATGGCTACACCTTC.

V usage is TRBV24-1 and J usage is TRBJ2-1; D perhaps matches TRBD1 (6 bases). The CDR3 is 15 residues long. CDR1 is KGHDR and CDR2 is SFDVKD in the germline V gene. V lost 5 bases, J lost 7 bases, and 17 bases lay in between. CDR3: CATSASQGWLNEQFF. The CDR3 nucleotides read TGTGCCACCAGTGCCTCTCAGGGGTGGTTAAATGAGCAGTTCTTC.

The chain uses TRBV28 and TRBJ1-3, with D possibly being TRBD1 (6 bases). The CDR3 runs 17 residues. Germline CDR1 and CDR2: MDHEN and SYDVKM. Trimming shortened V by 2 bases and J by 4 bases, and 18 bases separated the two germline ends. The DNA of the CDR3 is TGTGCCAGCAGTTTAAATGCCGGGACAAAAAACGGAAACACCATATATTTT. Protein sequence: CASSLNAGTKNGNTIYF.